This entry lists 17 T cell receptor beta chains sequenced from one sample in a study of blood T cell repertoires in COVID-19. This table comes from immunoSEQ multiplex PCR, and its TCRdb copy is limited to in-frame clones, with some not included. Of about 53,000 clones in the sample, 77% were seen once. The sequenced sample was peripheral blood. These receptors came from a man between 65 and 85 years old with active or convalescent COVID-19.

To note about this clone: Within the sample, other DNA sequences also encode this same CDR3. The chain recombines TRBV10-2 with TRBJ2-3; D is perhaps TRBD2 (5 bases). The V gene lost 2 bases and the J gene lost 2 bases, with 8 bases spanning the gap. CDR3 length: 14 residues. Looked up from germline, CDR1 is WSHSY and CDR2 is SAAADI. DNA of the CDR3: TGCGCCAGCAGTGAGGGCCGGGACACAGATACGCAGTATTTT. Protein sequence: CASSEGRDTDTQYF.

On this clone: At the DNA level, this CDR3 is encoded by other sequences in the same sample as well. The chain has TRBV4-2 and TRBJ2-1, with a tentative D call TRBD1 (5 bases). Trimming took off 0 bases at V and 4 bases at J, with 13 bases between the two ends. The CDR3 runs 16 residues. Germline V lookup: CDR1 LGHNA, CDR2 YNFKEQ. The CDR3 is CASSQDWGRDYNEQFF. The CDR3 DNA sequence: TGTGCCAGCAGCCAAGATTGGGGCAGGGATTACAATGAGCAGTTCTTC.

This chain connects TRBV6-5 to TRBJ2-3; D is ambiguous. Germline-derived CDR1 and CDR2 are MNHEY and SVGAGI. The CDR3 length is 15 residues. Trimming took off 5 bases at V and 2 bases at J, with 14 bases between the two ends. DNA for the CDR3: TGTGCCAGCAGTCTAAACCCTTTCCTCACAGATACGCAGTATTTT. This codes for CASSLNPFLTDTQYF.

This chain uses TRBV11-2 with TRBJ1-2, with D maybe TRBD1 (6 bases). This CDR3 comprises 16 residues. The germline V gene encodes CDR1 SGHAT and CDR2 FQNNGV. V was trimmed by 4 bases and J by 4 bases, leaving 19 bases between them. CDR3: CASSSPRGGWGYGYTF. The CDR3 DNA sequence: TGTGCCAGCAGCTCCCCAAGAGGGGGTTGGGGCTATGGCTACACCTTC. The whole variable domain, remainder taken from reference TRBV11-2 and TRBJ1-2, is EAGVAQSPRYKIIEKRQSVAFWCNPISGHATLYWYQQILGQGPKLLIQFQNNGVVDDSQLPKDRFSAERLKGVDSTLKIQPAKLEDSAVYLCASSSPRGGWGYGYTFGSGTRLTVV.

The genes are TRBV29-1 and TRBJ1-2; unclear D gene. The V and J ends lost 4 bases and 4 bases respectively, with 10 bases between them. This CDR3 is 12 amino acids long. Germline CDR1 is SQVTM and CDR2 is ANQGSEA. CDR3 sequence reads: CSVGFTRYGYTF. As DNA, the CDR3 is TGCAGCGTTGGTTTCACTCGCTATGGCTACACCTTC.

The V gene is TRBV15, the J gene TRBJ2-7; 10 bases align to TRBD2. The V segment lost 3 bases and the J segment 3 bases; nucleotides outside the gene matches: 2. CDR3 size: 14 residues. Germline V gives CDR1 LNHNV, CDR2 YYDKDF (reference sequence). The CDR3 DNA sequence: TGTGCCACCAGCAGTCCTAGCGGGAGCTACGAGCAGTACTTC. The encoded protein is CATSSPSGSYEQYF.

The CDR3 nucleotides read TGTGCCAGCGGCCAGGGGCCCACTGAAGCTTTCTTT. This encodes CASGQGPTEAFF. V and J are TRBV25-1 and TRBJ1-1; D is possibly TRBD1 (6 bases). The CDR3 contains 12 residues. The V end lost 8 bases, the J end lost 4 bases, and 11 bases lay between the germline ends. In germline, CDR1 is MGHDK, CDR2 SYGVNS.

The rearrangement joins TRBV4-1 to TRBJ1-1, with TRBD1 matching over 9 bases. This CDR3 is built from 15 residues. Unmatched junction bases numbered 6, after V lost 4 bases and J lost 3 bases. Germline V gives CDR1 MGHRA, CDR2 YSYEKL. This chain's CDR3 is CASSLWGQGHTEAFF. Written as DNA, the CDR3 is TGCGCCAGCAGCCTATGGGGACAGGGTCACACTGAAGCTTTCTTT.

A remark on this clone: The junction does not match germline at one end; this may be a read error. This rearrangement joins TRBV7-7 to TRBJ2-2; D is possibly TRBD2 (5 bases). The length of the CDR3 is 14 residues. Germline assignment: CDR1 SSHAT and CDR2 FNYEAQ (reference sequence). The CDR3 sequence: CASSLSGNTGELFF. CDR3 sequence (DNA): TGTGCTAGCAGCTTAAGCGGGAACACCGGGGAGCTGTTTTTT.

This chain uses TRBV30 with TRBJ1-6; D gene ambiguous. This CDR3 is built from 17 residues. The V gene's germline CDR1 is GTSNPN and CDR2 SVGIG (reference sequence). The V and J ends lost 1 base and 0 bases respectively, with 13 bases between them. In DNA, the CDR3 is TGTGCCTGGAGTGACCTAGAGGGAAGCTCCTATAATTCACCCCTCCACTTT. It yields the protein CAWSDLEGSSYNSPLHF.

CDR3 nucleotide sequence: TGTGCCAGCAGCCAAGGGCGGCGGGGGGCCCTCCAAGAGACCCAGTACTTC. Its translation: CASSQGRRGALQETQYF. The rearrangement links TRBV14 to TRBJ2-5; 8 nucleotides agree with TRBD2. The CDR3 has 17 residues. Germline CDR1 SGHDN, CDR2 FVKESK. Trimming cost V 1 base and J 1 base; bases outside gene matches: 8.

The V gene is TRBV6-5, the J gene TRBJ2-3; 7 bases match TRBD2. Germline values: CDR1 MNHEY, CDR2 SVGAGI. This CDR3 is built from 16 residues. V shed 2 bases, J shed 7 bases, and the junction held 12 bases outside the gene matches. The CDR3 bases are TGTGCCAGCAGTTACCTTAGAGGAGGCGGGGGAAATACGCAGTATTTT. Translating it yields CASSYLRGGGGNTQYF.

The chain has TRBV18 and TRBJ2-5; 7 nucleotides align to TRBD1. Germline V gene sequence: CDR1 KGHSH, CDR2 LQKENI. The J segment lost 2 bases and the V segment lost 4 bases, leaving 1 base of the junction unmatched. This CDR3 has 13 residues. This CDR3 reads CASSRDRQETQYF. The CDR3 bases are TGTGCCAGCTCACGGGACAGACAAGAGACCCAGTACTTC.

By share, this clone counts as medium-sized (0.01 to 0.1%). Written as DNA, the CDR3 is TGTGCCAGCAGCCAAGAGGGATCAGGGTCCCCCCAAGAGACCCAGTACTTC. It is translated as CASSQEGSGSPQETQYF. The genes are TRBV4-2 and TRBJ2-5, with D maybe TRBD1 (5 bases). The V end was cut by 0 bases, the J end by 1 base, with 15 bases between. This CDR3 contains 17 residues. Germline CDR1 is LGHNA and CDR2 is YNFKEQ.

The chain employs TRBV29-1 and TRBJ2-1, with D possibly TRBD2 on 5 matching bases. Germline CDR1 is SQVTM and CDR2 is ANQGSEA. There are 13 residues in the CDR3. Trimming took off 2 bases at V and 4 bases at J, with 9 bases between the two ends. This CDR3 reads CSVEIGRYNEQFF. DNA for the CDR3: TGCAGCGTTGAAATAGGGAGATACAATGAGCAGTTCTTC.

Only one count was recorded for this clone. The V gene is TRBV30, the J gene TRBJ1-3; the match to TRBD1 covers 10 bases. Unmatched junction bases numbered 4, after V lost 7 bases and J lost 4 bases. The CDR3 has 13 amino acids. CDR1 and CDR2 from the germline V gene are GTSNPN and SVGIG (reference sequence). The CDR3 coding sequence is TGTGCCTTACGGACAGGGGGAGGAAACACCATATATTTT. This encodes CALRTGGGNTIYF.

V is TRBV3-1 (or the pseudogene TRBV3-2) and J is TRBJ1-3; 7 nucleotides agree with TRBD1. Per germline, CDR1 LGHDT and CDR2 YNNKEL (reference sequence). The CDR3 is made up of 18 amino acids. V lost 3 bases to trimming and J lost 0 bases; unmatched junction nucleotides: 11. In DNA, the CDR3 is TGTGCCAGCAGCCAGACAGGGCTAAGGTCCCACTCTGGAAACACCATATATTTT. Protein sequence: CASSQTGLRSHSGNTIYF.